These 28 T cell receptor beta chains were sequenced from one sample in a study of blood T cells in healthy people across ages. A second 7 to 11 cycle PCR used barcoded and J-beta primers. TCRdb used MiXCR to reprocess the 5' RACE reads, holding one entry per CDR3 protein. This repertoire shows about 640,000 distinct CDR3 sequences, 58% found once; its top ten account for approximately 37%. The sample was blood. The receptor set was obtained from a man aged 55 to 69 in good health.

The chain couples TRBV7-2 to TRBJ2-7, with 12 positions matching TRBD2. The end of the DNA fits TRBJ2-5 better, so the J call may be wrong. Germline CDR1 is SGHTA and CDR2 is FQGNSA. CDR3 length: 16 amino acids. CDR3 nucleotides: TGTGCCAGCAGCCGCCTAGCGGGGGGGTTGCGAGAGACCCAGTACTTC. Residues: CASSRLAGGLRETQYF.

This clonotype has only a few counts. The genes are TRBV7-2 and TRBJ1-2, with no clear D. This CDR3 has 14 amino acids. V was pared by 5 bases and J by 2 bases, with 12 bases between. Germline V gene sequence: CDR1 SGHTA, CDR2 FQGNSA. This CDR3 is CASSPRTENYGYTF. Here the CDR3 DNA reads TGTGCCAGCAGCCCTCGGACGGAAAACTATGGCTACACCTTC.

V and J are TRBV20-1 and TRBJ2-1; D is uncertain. The CDR3 is 14 amino acids. Germline assignment: CDR1 DFQATT and CDR2 SNEGSKA (reference sequence). The V gene lost 7 bases and the J gene lost 6 bases, with 19 bases spanning the gap. The CDR3, as DNA: TGCAGTGTTCCTCCCCCGCGCCTCCCCAATGAGCAGTTCTTC. It encodes CSVPPPRLPNEQFF.

This clonotype was observed a few times. The V gene is TRBV10-3, the J gene TRBJ2-5; D may match TRBD1 or TRBD2 (5 bases each). Trimming cost V 6 bases and J 0 bases, with 11 bases left between them. The CDR3 runs to 14 residues. The germline CDR1 and CDR2 sequences are ENHRY and SYGVKD. In DNA, the CDR3 is TGTGCCATCAGCAGGGACCGGAACCAAGAGACCCAGTACTTC. Translated: CAISRDRNQETQYF.

The chain links TRBV2 to TRBJ2-3; TRBD1 matches 10 bases. In germline, CDR1 is SNHLY, CDR2 FYNNEI. Trimming at V came to 5 bases and at J to 1 base, leaving 6 bases not matched to a gene. This CDR3 comprises 16 residues. In DNA, the CDR3 is TGTGCCAGCAGTACCGGGACAGGGGTGGGCACAGATACGCAGTATTTT. Translating gives CASSTGTGVGTDTQYF.

The chain employs TRBV4-2 and TRBJ2-5; the match to TRBD2 covers 7 bases. This CDR3 comprises 14 residues. Germline CDR1 reads LGHNA; CDR2 reads YNFKEQ. Trimming took 1 base from V and 3 from J; bases not matched to a gene: 2. CDR3 sequence: CASSQVGGKETQYF. The CDR3 nucleotides are TGTGCCAGCAGCCAAGTCGGGGGGAAAGAGACCCAGTACTTC.

J is TRBJ1-2 and V is TRBV2; 8 nucleotides line up with TRBD1. V lost 6 bases to trimming and J lost 8 bases; unmatched junction nucleotides: 11. Germline CDR1 is SNHLY and CDR2 is FYNNEI. The CDR3 length is 14 residues. In DNA, the CDR3 is TGTGCCAGCAGCCCCGCAACAGGGGGAATGGGCTACACCTTC. It specifies CASSPATGGMGYTF.

The rearrangement uses TRBV7-2 and TRBJ2-1, with D unresolved. Trimming shortened V by 1 base and J by 6 bases, and 16 bases separated the two germline ends. In germline, CDR1 is SGHTA, CDR2 FQGNSA. There are 16 residues in the CDR3. The CDR3 region has the DNA TGTGCCAGCAGCTTAGTTTCCCCGCCTCAAGGCAATGAGCAGTTCTTC. This gives the protein CASSLVSPPQGNEQFF. The variable domain in full, completed from reference TRBV7-2 and TRBJ2-1, reads GAGVSQSPSNKVTEKGKDVELRCDPISGHTALYWYRQSLGQGLEFLIYFQGNSAPDKSGLPSDRFSAERTGGSVSTLTIQRTQQEDSAVYLCASSLVSPPQGNEQFFGPGTRLTVL.

The DNA for the CDR3 is TGCAGTGCTAAGAGACGAGGTACTGGCGGGAATCAGCCCCAGCATTTT. Amino acids: CSAKRRGTGGNQPQHF. The chain employs TRBV20-1 and TRBJ1-5; unclear D gene. V lost 4 bases to trimming and J lost 4 bases, with 20 bases between them. The CDR3 is made up of 16 amino acids. Looked up from germline, CDR1 is DFQATT and CDR2 is SNEGSKA (reference sequence).

This sequence joins TRBV10-1 and TRBJ2-5; no firm D call. This CDR3 spans 14 amino acids. Germline CDR1 and CDR2: WNHNN and SYGVQD (reference sequence). The germline V and J ends were trimmed by 0 bases and 3 bases, with 8 bases remaining between them. The CDR3 loop is CASSESITKETQYF. In nucleotides, the CDR3 is TGCGCCAGCAGTGAGTCGATAACTAAAGAGACCCAGTACTTC.

This clonotype has ten or more counts. V and J are TRBV7-9 and TRBJ2-3, with TRBD1 as a possible D gene (5 bases). The CDR3 has 15 amino acids. V lost 5 bases to trimming and J lost 0 bases, with 12 bases between them. Germline assignment: CDR1 SEHNR and CDR2 FQNEAQ (reference sequence). The CDR3, as DNA: TGTGCCAGCAGCACGCAGGGTTTCAGCACAGATACGCAGTATTTT. Translation gives CASSTQGFSTDTQYF.

The chain combines TRBV2 with TRBJ2-1; TRBD2 matches at 13 bases. Per the germline V gene, CDR1 is SNHLY and CDR2 is FYNNEI. There are 15 residues in the CDR3. V dropped 6 bases and J dropped 5; count of bases not matched to a gene: 4. The CDR3 here is CASRALAGGHNEQFF. The CDR3 DNA is TGTGCCAGCAGGGCACTAGCGGGGGGGCACAATGAGCAGTTCTTC. Based on the CDR3 plus reference TRBV2 and TRBJ2-1, the full variable domain is EPEVTQTPSHQVTQMGQEVILRCVPISNHLYFYWYRQILGQKVEFLVSFYNNEISEKSEIFDDQFSVERPDGSNFTLKIRSTKLEDSAMYFCASRALAGGHNEQFFGPGTRLTVL.

This clonotype was seen only once. The rearrangement links TRBV5-1 to TRBJ2-3, with D unclear. This CDR3 has 15 residues. V lost 0 bases and J lost 2, with 10 bases in between. Germline V CDR1 and CDR2: SGHRS, YFSETQ. The CDR3 reads CASSLEQPNTDTQYF. CDR3 DNA: TGCGCCAGCAGCTTGGAACAGCCTAACACAGATACGCAGTATTTT.

This clonotype was found a few times. This chain joins TRBV10-3 and TRBJ2-5, with TRBD1 identical over 7 bases. CDR3 length equals 16 residues. V lost 3 bases, J lost 2 bases, and 9 bases stayed unmatched. CDR1 and CDR2 (germline): ENHRY, SYGVKD. CDR3 sequence (DNA): TGTGCCATCAGTGATCTAGGGGGCGTGGGGCAAGAGACCCAGTACTTC. Amino acids: CAISDLGGVGQETQYF.

This chain uses TRBV20-1 with TRBJ2-1, with 13 bases lining up with TRBD2. This CDR3 has 15 amino acids. The V and J ends lost 6 bases and 10 bases, in that order; junction bases with no gene match: 12. Germline-derived CDR1 and CDR2 are DFQATT and SNEGSKA (reference sequence). CDR3 protein: CSATRLAGGVWEQFF. CDR3 DNA: TGCAGTGCCACAAGACTAGCGGGGGGAGTTTGGGAGCAGTTCTTC.

This clonotype has a single count. The junction differs from germline at one of its ends, possibly a read error. The rearrangement uses TRBV5-1 and TRBJ1-1; weak D call: TRBD1 (5 bases). This CDR3 region has 14 residues. Germline-derived CDR1 and CDR2 are SGHRS and YFSETQ. CDR3 sequence (DNA): TGCGCCAGCACTTTGGGCGGGGGGAACACTGGAGCTTTCTTT. Translated, it gives CASTLGGGNTGAFF.

The chain uses TRBV12-3 or TRBV12-4 and TRBJ1-4, with a tentative D call TRBD1 (5 bases). Deletions cut 0 bases from V and 4 bases from J, with 6 bases between. The CDR3 totals 14 residues. The CDR3 nucleotides read TGTGCCAGCAGTTTAGCGGGGGGTAATGAAAAACTGTTTTTT. Protein product: CASSLAGGNEKLFF.

The chain links TRBV5-1 to TRBJ1-1; TRBD1 is a possible D gene (5 bases). V shed 2 bases and J shed 1 base, with 9 bases lying between them. CDR1 SGHRS and CDR2 YFSETQ come from the germline V gene. This CDR3 has 14 amino acids. CDR3 in DNA: TGCGCCAGCAGCTTATGGGGCGCGAACACTGAAGCTTTCTTT. Amino acid sequence: CASSLWGANTEAFF.

This clonotype was observed once. The gene calls are TRBV6-5 and TRBJ2-7; 11 bases line up with TRBD2. The end of the DNA fits TRBJ2-1 better, so the J call may be wrong. This CDR3 is built from 15 residues. Germline CDR1 is MNHEY and CDR2 is SVGAGI. This CDR3 reads CASSRSGGAVNEQFF. CDR3 in DNA: TGTGCCAGCAGTCGTAGCGGGGGGGCCGTCAATGAGCAGTTCTTC.

This clonotype was observed a single time. The chain is built from TRBV6-6 and TRBJ2-7; D is ambiguous. Germline values: CDR1 MNHNY, CDR2 SVGAGI (reference sequence). This CDR3 is 13 amino acids long. Deletions cut 6 bases from V and 4 bases from J, with 13 bases between. The CDR3 here is CASRDPGRYEQYF. CDR3 sequence (DNA): TGTGCCAGCAGAGACCCGGGCAGATACGAGCAGTACTTC.

The V call is TRBV7-2, the J call TRBJ2-7; 8 nucleotides match TRBD1. CDR1 and CDR2 (germline): SGHTA, FQGNSA. Trimming at V came to 5 bases and at J to 7 bases, leaving 16 bases not matched to a gene. There are 16 residues in the CDR3. The CDR3 region is CASSPKGSQGAREQYF. CDR3 nucleotide sequence: TGTGCCAGCAGCCCGAAGGGGTCGCAGGGGGCGCGAGAGCAGTACTTC.

The rearrangement links TRBV6-1 to TRBJ2-5; possibly TRBD2 for D (6 bases). The germline gives CDR1 MNHNS, CDR2 SASEGT. V lost 2 bases to trimming and J lost 7 bases, with 23 bases between them. The CDR3 has 17 residues. The CDR3 nucleotides read TGTGCCAGCAGTGAAAGGAGGAGGGGCATTGGCTTAGGGACCCAGTACTTC. Its protein is CASSERRRGIGLGTQYF.

The V call is TRBV12-3 or TRBV12-4, the J call TRBJ1-1, with D possibly matching TRBD1 (5 bases). The CDR3 runs to 12 residues. V lost 7 bases to trimming and J lost 4 bases, with 10 bases between them. The CDR3 nucleotides read TGTGCCAGCACGTCGGGGCGCACTGAAGCTTTCTTT. Translated: CASTSGRTEAFF.

This clonotype was detected only a few times. The chain recombines TRBV5-1 with TRBJ1-1; a possible D gene is TRBD1 (6 bases). Trimming cost V 5 bases and J 1 base, with 15 bases left between them. The CDR3 is 15 amino acids. Germline V lookup: CDR1 SGHRS, CDR2 YFSETQ. The CDR3 region has the DNA TGCGCCAGCAGAAACAAAGTACAGGGGAACACTGAAGCTTTCTTT. Protein sequence: CASRNKVQGNTEAFF.

CDR3 protein: CAISESGQGRDTGELFF. The CDR3, as DNA: TGTGCCATCAGTGAGTCAGGACAGGGGAGGGACACCGGGGAGCTGTTTTTT. The chain joins TRBV10-3 to TRBJ2-2; TRBD1 matches 9 bases. This CDR3 is built from 17 residues. Trimming removed 0 bases from V and 3 bases from J; junction bases left unmatched: 5. The germline CDR1 and CDR2 sequences are ENHRY and SYGVKD.

The chain employs TRBV2 and TRBJ2-1, with TRBD1 matching over 9 bases. V gave up 4 bases and J gave up 10 bases; unmatched junction bases: 11. The CDR3 covers 15 residues. Germline V gene lookup returns CDR1 SNHLY and CDR2 FYNNEI. DNA of the CDR3: TGTGCCAGCAGTGCCCGGACAGGGGTAAATTACGAGCAGTTCTTC. Protein: CASSARTGVNYEQFF.

The CDR3 protein is CASSLEGNTDTQYF. In DNA form, the CDR3 reads TGTGCCAGCAGCTTAGAAGGGAACACAGATACGCAGTATTTT. The chain has TRBV7-9 and TRBJ2-3; D is ambiguous. Looked up from germline, CDR1 is SEHNR and CDR2 is FQNEAQ (reference sequence). V was cut by 1 base and J by 2 bases, with 7 bases left in between. CDR3 size: 14 residues.

The V call is TRBV14, the J call TRBJ1-3; D uncertain. V shed 5 bases and J shed 0 bases, with 2 bases lying between them. Germline CDR1 SGHDN, CDR2 FVKESK. This CDR3 comprises 12 residues. As DNA, the CDR3 is TGTGCCAGCAGCGCCTCTGGAAACACCATATATTTT. Translated: CASSASGNTIYF.